The entry that follows covers one T cell receptor (beta chain) sequence. TCRdb's table, derived via immunoSEQ multiplex PCR, lists solely in-frame clones and lacks some. The table includes about 110,000 clones, over 60% detected once. This record belongs to a study of blood T cell repertoires in COVID-19. Study-level background: Spain, Italy and the United States supplied samples that represented acute and convalescent COVID-19. PBMCs, B-cell-depleted T cells, or T cells provided the cDNA or gDNA that made up the material.

V trimming: 2 bases; J trimming: 2 bases; junction bases outside the gene matches: 9. There are 16 residues in the CDR3. The germline V gene has CDR1 SGHAT and CDR2 FQNNGV. What was sequenced was peripheral blood. This sequence joins TRBV11-2 and TRBJ2-7, with TRBD2 matching over 7 bases. The sequence was collected from a woman older than 75 with active or convalescent COVID-19. CDR3 region: CASSLNRGGATYEQYF. The CDR3 DNA is TGTGCCAGCAGCTTAAACCGGGGAGGGGCTACCTACGAGCAGTACTTC.